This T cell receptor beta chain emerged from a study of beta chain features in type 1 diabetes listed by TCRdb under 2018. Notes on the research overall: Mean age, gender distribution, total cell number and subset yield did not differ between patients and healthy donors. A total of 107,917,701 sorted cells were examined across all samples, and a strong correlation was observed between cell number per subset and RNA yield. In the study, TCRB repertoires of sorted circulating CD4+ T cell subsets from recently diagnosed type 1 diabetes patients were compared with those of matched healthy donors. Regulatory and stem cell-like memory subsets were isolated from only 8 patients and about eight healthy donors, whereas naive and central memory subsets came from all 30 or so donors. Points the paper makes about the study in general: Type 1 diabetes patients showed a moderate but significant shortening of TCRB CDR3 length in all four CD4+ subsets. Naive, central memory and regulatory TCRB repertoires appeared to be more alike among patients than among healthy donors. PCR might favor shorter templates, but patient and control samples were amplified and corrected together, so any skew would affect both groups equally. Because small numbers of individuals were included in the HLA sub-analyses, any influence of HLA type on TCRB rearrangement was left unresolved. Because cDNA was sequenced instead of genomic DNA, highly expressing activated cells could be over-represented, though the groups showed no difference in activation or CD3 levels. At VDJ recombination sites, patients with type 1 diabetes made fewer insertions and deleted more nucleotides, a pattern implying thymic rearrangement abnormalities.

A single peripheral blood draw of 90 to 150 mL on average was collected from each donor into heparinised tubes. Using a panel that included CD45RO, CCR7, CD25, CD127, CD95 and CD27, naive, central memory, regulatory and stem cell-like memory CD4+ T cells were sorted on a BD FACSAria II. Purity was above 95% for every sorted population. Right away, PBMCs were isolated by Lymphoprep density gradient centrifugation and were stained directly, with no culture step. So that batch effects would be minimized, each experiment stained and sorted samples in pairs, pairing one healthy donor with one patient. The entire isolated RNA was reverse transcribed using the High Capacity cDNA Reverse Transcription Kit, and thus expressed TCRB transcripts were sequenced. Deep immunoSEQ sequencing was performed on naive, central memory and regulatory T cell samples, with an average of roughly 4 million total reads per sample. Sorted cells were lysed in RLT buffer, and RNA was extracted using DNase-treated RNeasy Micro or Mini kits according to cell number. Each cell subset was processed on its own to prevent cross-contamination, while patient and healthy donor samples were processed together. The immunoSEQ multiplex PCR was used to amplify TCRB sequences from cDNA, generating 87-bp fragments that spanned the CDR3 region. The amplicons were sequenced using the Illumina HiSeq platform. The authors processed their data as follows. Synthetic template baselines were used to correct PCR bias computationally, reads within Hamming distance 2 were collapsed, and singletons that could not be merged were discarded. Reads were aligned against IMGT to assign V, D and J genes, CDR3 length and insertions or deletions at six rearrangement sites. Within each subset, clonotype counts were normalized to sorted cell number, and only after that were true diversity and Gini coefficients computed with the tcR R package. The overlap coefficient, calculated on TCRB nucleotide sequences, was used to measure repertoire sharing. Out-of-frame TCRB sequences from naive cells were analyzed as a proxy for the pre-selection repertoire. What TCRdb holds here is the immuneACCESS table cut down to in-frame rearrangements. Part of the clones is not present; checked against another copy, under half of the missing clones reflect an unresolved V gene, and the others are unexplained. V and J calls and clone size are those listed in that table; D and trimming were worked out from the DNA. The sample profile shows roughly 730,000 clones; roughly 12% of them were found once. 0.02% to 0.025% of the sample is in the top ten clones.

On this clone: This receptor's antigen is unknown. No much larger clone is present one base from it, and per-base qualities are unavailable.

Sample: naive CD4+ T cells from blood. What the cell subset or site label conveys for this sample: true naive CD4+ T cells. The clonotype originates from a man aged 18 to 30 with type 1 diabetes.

The DNA sequence is given as TGTGCCAGCAGCCCCCGACAGGGTTACACTGAAGCTTTCTTT. Translation gives CASSPRQGYTEAFF. The V and J genes are TRBV7-2 and TRBJ1-1; 7 bases in the middle match TRBD1. V loses 5 bases at its end and J loses 3 bases; junction bases beyond the gene matches: 6. The germline V gene specifies SGHTA as CDR1 and FQGNSA as CDR2. The CDR3 numbers 14 residues from cysteine through phenylalanine. CDR3 DNA only is kept here, 42 bases in frame from base 1.